This TCR beta chain was obtained from a study of early T cells in non-severe SARS-CoV-2 infection. This clonotype was observed a handful of times. Its antigen is undetermined. Study results and limitations: Private and CD4 specificities were missed by VDJdb matching, which favored anti-spike CD8 responses.

The TCR library protocol was used to attach unique molecular identifiers. These identifiers were attached to individual cDNA molecules. TCRdb independently ran MiXCR on the 5' RACE reads; one entry per CDR3 protein. The top ten clones hold about 7.1% of a sample with around 72,000 distinct CDR3 sequences, about a tenth of them seen once. The CDR3 spans 14 residues. The germline V gene encodes CDR1 MGHDK and CDR2 SYGVNS. Between the trimmed V and J ends, which lost 5 bases and 1 base, there was a span of 11 bases. The V gene is TRBV25-1, the J gene TRBJ1-2; D gene ambiguous. The sequences come from whole blood, collected at baseline. This TCR was recovered from an adult who was a healthcare worker with PCR-confirmed SARS-CoV-2 infection or an uninfected control (not recorded which). The CDR3 loop reads CASSPPGGNYGYTF. CDR3 coding DNA: TGTGCCAGCAGTCCCCCCGGCGGTAACTATGGCTACACCTTC.